This T cell receptor (beta chain) was sequenced in a study of blood T cells in healthy people across ages. Study findings and constraints: With age, beta diversity per million T cells declined roughly linearly, significantly by about 37.

The CDR3 runs to 13 residues. The V gene lost 1 base and the J gene lost 6 bases, with 12 bases spanning the gap. Germline values: CDR1 SQVTM, CDR2 ANQGSEA. Remarks on this clonotype: Its target is unknown.

Combining a sample-barcoded 5' primer with a J-beta primer mix, a second PCR ran for roughly 7 to 11 cycles. Every sample gave at least 2.5 million paired-end reads containing CDR3. TCRdb redid the calling of the 5' RACE reads with MiXCR, one entry per CDR3 protein. The table lists hundreds of thousands of distinct CDR3 sequences, 45% to 70% of them singletons. V usage is TRBV29-1 and J usage is TRBJ1-2; no firm D call. The sequenced material came from blood. This sequence originates from a man aged 35 to 55 in good health. The CDR3 sequence: CSVEGTKLDGYTF. DNA of the CDR3: TGCAGCGTTGAAGGGACGAAGCTCGATGGCTACACCTTC.